This T cell receptor beta chain was sequenced during a study of cytomegalovirus exposure and HLA in healthy donors. General study results and limits: The majority of TCR sequences were rare, yet some public TCRs appeared in many donors. Owing to their indistinguishability, certain V segments, notably TRBV6-2 and TRBV6-3, were excluded. Fewer N-insertions than the 666-donor mean were reportedly shown by an Asian-associated ancestry cluster in a later analysis.

The PCR ran on 60 Vbeta and 13 Jbeta primers. TCRdb's copy holds only in-frame clones and misses some; the assay was immunoSEQ multiplex PCR. This sample has about 61,000 clones, with 80% to 90% found just once. This CDR3 has 15 residues. After removal of 4 bases from V and 7 bases from J, the junction contained 8 bases not matched to a gene. The V gene's germline CDR1 is SGHNT and CDR2 YYREEE (reference sequence). Note on this clone: What it binds is unknown.

The sequenced sample consisted of PBMCs. This clonotype was obtained from a man aged 30 to 39 in good health and CMV-seropositive. This chain connects TRBV5-4 to TRBJ2-7; 13 bases are shared with TRBD2. The CDR3: CASSPETSGRREQYF. The CDR3 nucleotides read TGTGCCAGCAGCCCGGAGACTAGCGGGAGGCGTGAGCAGTACTTC.